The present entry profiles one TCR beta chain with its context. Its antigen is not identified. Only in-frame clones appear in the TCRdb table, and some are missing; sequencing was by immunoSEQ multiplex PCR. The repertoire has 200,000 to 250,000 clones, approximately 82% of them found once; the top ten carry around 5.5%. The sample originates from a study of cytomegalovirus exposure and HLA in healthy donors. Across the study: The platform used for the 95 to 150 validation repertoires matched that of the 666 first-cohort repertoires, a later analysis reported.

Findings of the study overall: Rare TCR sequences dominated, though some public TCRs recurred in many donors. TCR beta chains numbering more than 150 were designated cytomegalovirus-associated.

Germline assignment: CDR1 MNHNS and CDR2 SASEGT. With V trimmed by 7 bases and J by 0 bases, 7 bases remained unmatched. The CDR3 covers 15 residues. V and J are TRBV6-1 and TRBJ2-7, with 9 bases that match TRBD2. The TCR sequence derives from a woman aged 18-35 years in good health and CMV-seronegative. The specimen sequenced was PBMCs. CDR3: CASIWAGGPSYEQYF. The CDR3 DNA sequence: TGTGCCAGCATATGGGCGGGAGGGCCCTCCTACGAGCAGTACTTC.